These 5 T cell receptor beta chains share one sample of origin, sequenced in a study of blood T cells in healthy people across ages. A sample-barcoded 5' primer and a J-beta primer mix were used in a second PCR of roughly 6 to 11 cycles. TCRdb redid the calling of the 5' RACE reads with MiXCR, one entry per CDR3 protein. The sample has 720,000 or so distinct CDR3 sequences, around 38% seen once. Sequences were obtained from blood. The receptors originated from a man of 80 years or more in good health.

A note on this clonotype: An end of the junction differs from the germline gene, which may be a read error. The CDR3 DNA is TGTGCCGGCAGCGGACAAATGGGGAATGAGCAGTTCTTC. It yields the protein CAGSGQMGNEQFF. The rearrangement links TRBV3-1 to TRBJ2-1, with D perhaps being TRBD1 or TRBD2 (5 bases each). Germline V gene sequence: CDR1 LGHDT, CDR2 YNNKEL (reference sequence). The CDR3 has 13 amino acids.

A few counts support this clonotype. A read error may be the cause here, since a much bigger clone is one base away. This rearrangement joins TRBV29-1 to TRBJ2-1; D ambiguous. The CDR3 totals 16 residues. CDR1 and CDR2 from the germline V gene are SQVTM and ANQGSEA. The V and J ends lost 3 bases and 9 bases respectively, with 24 bases between them. The CDR3 nucleotides read TGCAGCGTTGAGTATTTTCGACAAGGTACCTCAAGTGAGCAGTTCTTC. This translates into CSVEYFRQGTSSEQFF.

The gene calls are TRBV25-1 and TRBJ2-3, with 7 bases that match TRBD2. The CDR3 covers 15 residues. In germline, CDR1 is MGHDK, CDR2 SYGVNS. The V and J ends lost 2 bases and 6 bases, in that order; junction bases with no gene match: 8. The CDR3 region has the DNA TGTGCCAGCAGTGAAGATCGGGGGGAAGGGGATACGCAGTATTTT. As protein: CASSEDRGEGDTQYF. The full variable domain, with the rest looked up from reference TRBV25-1 and TRBJ2-3, is EADIYQTPRYLVIGTGKKITLECSQTMGHDKMYWYQQDPGMELHLIHYSYGVNSTEKGDLSSESTVSRIRTEHFPLTLESARPSHTSQYLCASSEDRGEGDTQYFGPGTRLTVL.

About this clonotype: The junction differs from germline at one of its ends, possibly a read error. The gene calls are TRBV6-2 or TRBV6-3 and TRBJ1-2; 9 bases match TRBD1. CDR3 length: 15 residues. The germline CDR1 and CDR2 sequences are MNHEY and SVGEGT. The CDR3 here is CASSSPGQGRDGYTF. DNA of the CDR3: TGTGCCAGTAGTTCTCCTGGACAGGGGAGGGATGGCTACACCTTC.

The chain is built from TRBV7-2 and TRBJ1-2; 8 bases are shared with TRBD1. V shed 1 base and J 4 bases; nucleotides not matched to a gene: 8. The CDR3 length is 16 residues. Germline V CDR1 and CDR2: SGHTA, FQGNSA. Here the CDR3 DNA reads TGTGCCAGCAGCTTAGATCGGGGTACAGGGGGCTATGGCTACACCTTC. Its translation: CASSLDRGTGGYGYTF.